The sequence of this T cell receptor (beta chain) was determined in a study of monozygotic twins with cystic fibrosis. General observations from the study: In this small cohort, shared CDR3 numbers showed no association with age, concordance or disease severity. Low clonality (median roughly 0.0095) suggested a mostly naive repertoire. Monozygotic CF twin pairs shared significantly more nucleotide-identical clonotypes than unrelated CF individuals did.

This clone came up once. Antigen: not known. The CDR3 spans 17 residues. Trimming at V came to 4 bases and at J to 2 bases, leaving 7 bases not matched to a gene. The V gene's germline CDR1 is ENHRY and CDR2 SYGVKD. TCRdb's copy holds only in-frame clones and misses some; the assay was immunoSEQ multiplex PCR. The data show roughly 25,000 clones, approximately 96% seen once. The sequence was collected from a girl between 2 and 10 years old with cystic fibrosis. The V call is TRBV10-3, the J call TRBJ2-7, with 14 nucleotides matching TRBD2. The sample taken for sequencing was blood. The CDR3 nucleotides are TGTGCCATCAGTGGGCCAGGACTAGCGGGAGGCCCCTACGAGCAGTACTTC. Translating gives CAISGPGLAGGPYEQYF.